This TCR beta chain appears in the sequencing data of a study of blood T cell repertoires in COVID-19. The CDR3 length is 13 residues. The germline CDR1 and CDR2 sequences are MRHNA and SNTAGT. The V end was cut by 0 bases, the J end by 7 bases, with 4 bases between. Here immunoSEQ multiplex PCR was the method, and the copy in TCRdb shows in-frame clones only, minus some. The sample lists around 190,000 clones, around nine tenths occurring once. The clonotype originates from a man aged 30 to 45 with acute or convalescent COVID-19. The source material was peripheral blood. The chain is built from TRBV6-4 and TRBJ1-6; D uncertain. The CDR3 spells CASSDSGNSPLHF. CDR3 sequence (DNA): TGTGCCAGCAGTGACTCGGGCAATTCACCCCTCCACTTT.